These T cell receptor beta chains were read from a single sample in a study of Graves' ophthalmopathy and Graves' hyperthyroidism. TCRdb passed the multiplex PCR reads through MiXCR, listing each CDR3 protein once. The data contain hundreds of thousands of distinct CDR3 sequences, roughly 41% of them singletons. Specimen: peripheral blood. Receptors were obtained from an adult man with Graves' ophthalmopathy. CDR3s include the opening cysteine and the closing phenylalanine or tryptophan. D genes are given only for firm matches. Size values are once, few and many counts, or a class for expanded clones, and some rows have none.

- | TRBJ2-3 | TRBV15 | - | TGTGCCACCAGCGCATACAGAGATACGCAGTATTTT | CATSAYRDTQYF
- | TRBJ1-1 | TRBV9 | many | TGTGCCAGCAGCGATGGGGAGGGGACGAACACTGAAGCTTTCTTT | CASSDGEGTNTEAFF
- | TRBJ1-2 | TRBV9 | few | TGTGCCAGCAGCGTAGCTTTGGACAAGCCTAACTATGGCTACACCTTC | CASSVALDKPNYGYTF
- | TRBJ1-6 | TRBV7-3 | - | TGTGCCAGCAGCCGTCCGATCGGGGTCGGGGCAGAGACTTCACCCCTCCACTTT | CASSRPIGVGAETSPLHF
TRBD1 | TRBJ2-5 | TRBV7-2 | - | TGTGCCAGCGCCAGGGACAGGGGGGAGACCCAGTACTTC | CASARDRGETQYF
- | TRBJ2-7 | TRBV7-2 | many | TGTGCCAGCAGCCTCCAGTTAGGGACCTACGAGCAGTACTTC | CASSLQLGTYEQYF
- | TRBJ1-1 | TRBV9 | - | TGTGCCAGCACCCCACCCACGGGACAAAGGAACACTGAAGCTTTCTTT | CASTPPTGQRNTEAFF
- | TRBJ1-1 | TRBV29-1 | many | TGCAGCGTTAACCGCGGACGGGAGAACACTGAAGCTTTCTTT | CSVNRGRENTEAFF
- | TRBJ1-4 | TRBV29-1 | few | TGCAGCGTTGAACCACCGGACAGTAATGAAAAACTGCTTTTT | CSVEPPDSNEKLLF
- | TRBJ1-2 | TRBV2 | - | TGTGCCAGCAATGGGCAGCAGGTCTATGGCTACACCTTC | CASNGQQVYGYTF
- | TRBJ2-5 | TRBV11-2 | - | TGTGCCAGCAGCTTAGGAAGAGGGGTTGAGACCCAGTACTTC | CASSLGRGVETQYF
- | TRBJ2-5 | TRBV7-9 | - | TGTGGCAGCTCCCCGGGGTTGGAGACCCAGTACTTC | CGSSPGLETQYF
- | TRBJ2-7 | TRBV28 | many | TGTGCCAGCAGTCAACCGGGACGGATGATCTACGAGCAGTACTTC | CASSQPGRMIYEQYF
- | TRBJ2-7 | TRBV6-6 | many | TGTGCCAGCAGATATGGGAGCTACGAGCAGTACTTC | CASRYGSYEQYF
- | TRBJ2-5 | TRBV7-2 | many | TGTGCCAGCAGCTTAACAGTTCGGGAGACCCAGTACTTC | CASSLTVRETQYF
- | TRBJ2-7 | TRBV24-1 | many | TGTGCCACCAGTGATTTCCGGGACGGAGCATACGAGCAGTACTTC | CATSDFRDGAYEQYF
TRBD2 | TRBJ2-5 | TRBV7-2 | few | TGTGCCAGCAGCTTGACTAGCGGGGGACTCCAAGAGACCCAGTACTTC | CASSLTSGGLQETQYF
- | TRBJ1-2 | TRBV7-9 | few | TGTGCCAGCAGCTTTGGTCAGGACTATGGCTACACCTTC | CASSFGQDYGYTF
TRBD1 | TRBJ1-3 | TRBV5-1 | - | TGCGCCAGCAGCTTGGAGACAGGGGGTGGAAACACCATATATTTT | CASSLETGGGNTIYF
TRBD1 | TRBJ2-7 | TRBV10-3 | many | TGTGCCACAAAAGAGGGGACAGGGTCCTACGAGCAGTACTTC | CATKEGTGSYEQYF
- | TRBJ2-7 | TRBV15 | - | TGTGCCACCAGCAGAGAAAGAGCCTACGAGCAGTACTTC | CATSRERAYEQYF
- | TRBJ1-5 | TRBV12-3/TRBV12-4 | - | TGTGCCAGCAGTTTAGGAGCAGGTTTGGTTCAGCCCCAGCATTTT | CASSLGAGLVQPQHF
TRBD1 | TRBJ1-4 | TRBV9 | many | TGTGCCAGCACCACAACAGGGGAAGGTGAAAAACTGTTTTTT | CASTTTGEGEKLFF
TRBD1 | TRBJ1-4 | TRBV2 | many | TGTGCCAGCAGCGAGGGACAGGGGGAAAAACTGTTTTTT | CASSEGQGEKLFF
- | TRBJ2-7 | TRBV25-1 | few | TGTGCCAGCAGCTTAAACTCCGGGTTTACAGGGTTGGACTACGAGCAGTACTTC | CASSLNSGFTGLDYEQYF
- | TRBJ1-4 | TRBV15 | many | TGTGCCACCAGCAGAGATCCGGGACGGGACGAAAAACTGTTTTTT | CATSRDPGRDEKLFF
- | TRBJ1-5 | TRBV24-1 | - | TGTGCCAGCAGCCAAGAGCATGGCAGCCAGCCCCAGCATTTT | CASSQEHGSQPQHF
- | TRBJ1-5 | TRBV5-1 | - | TGCGCCAGCAGCTTGGCCCCGGGCTGGAGCAATCAGCCCCAGCATTTT | CASSLAPGWSNQPQHF
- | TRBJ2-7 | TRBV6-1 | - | TGTGCCAGCAGTCCGCCACCGGAGGTCGGAGAGCAGTACTTC | CASSPPPEVGEQYF
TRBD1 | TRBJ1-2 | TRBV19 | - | TGTGCCGGTAGTATGGTACTTCGACAGGGTGATGGCTACACCTTC | CAGSMVLRQGDGYTF
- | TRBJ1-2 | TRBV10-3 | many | TGTGCCATATTTCCGGGCCCAGGTGAGGATGGCTACACCTTC | CAIFPGPGEDGYTF
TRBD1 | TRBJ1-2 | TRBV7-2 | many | TGTGCCAGCACCTTGACAGGGCTCAACTATGGCTACACCTTC | CASTLTGLNYGYTF
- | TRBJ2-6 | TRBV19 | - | TGTGCCAGTAGATATAGAGAGGGGTCCCCCTCTGGGGCCAACGTCCTGACTTTC | CASRYREGSPSGANVLTF
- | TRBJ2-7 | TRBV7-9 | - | TGTGCCAGCACTTCCAACCCAGGCGGGGAGCAGTACTTC | CASTSNPGGEQYF
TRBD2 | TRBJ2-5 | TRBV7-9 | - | TGTGCCAGCAGCCAAGATGCTAGCGGGATACAAGGGACCCAGTACTTC | CASSQDASGIQGTQYF
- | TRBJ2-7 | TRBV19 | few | TGTGCCAGTAGTACCCGACTAACCCCCTACGAGCAGTACTTC | CASSTRLTPYEQYF
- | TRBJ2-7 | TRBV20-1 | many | TGCAGTGCTACCCTTTCTTCGGAGCAGTACTTC | CSATLSSEQYF
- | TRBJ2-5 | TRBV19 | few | TGTGCCAGTAGTGGGGGGGCTAATGAAGAGACCCAGTACTTC | CASSGGANEETQYF
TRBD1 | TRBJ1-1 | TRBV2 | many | TGTGCCAGCAGTGATAGGACAGGGTGGACTGAAGCTTTCTTT | CASSDRTGWTEAFF
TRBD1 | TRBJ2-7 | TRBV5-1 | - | TGCGCCAGCAGCTTACAGGGGATCGACTACGAGCAGTACTTC | CASSLQGIDYEQYF
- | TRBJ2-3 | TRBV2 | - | TGTGCCAGCAAGGCGACGGCAACATCCACAGATACGCAGTATTTT | CASKATATSTDTQYF
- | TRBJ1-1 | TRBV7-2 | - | TGTGCCAGCAGCCAGAGGCCGGGGAGAGGGGGCACTGAAGCTTTCTTT | CASSQRPGRGGTEAFF
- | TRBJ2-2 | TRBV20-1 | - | TGCAGTGCTAGGGACGGGGGCGGGGCCGGGGAGCTGTTTTTT | CSARDGGGAGELFF
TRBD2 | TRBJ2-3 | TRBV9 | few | TGTGCCAGCAGTGCCCGCCTAGCGGGACCCACAGATACGCAGTATTTT | CASSARLAGPTDTQYF
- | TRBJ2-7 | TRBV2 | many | TGTGCCAGCAGTGAGGGCGAGCAGTACTTC | CASSEGEQYF
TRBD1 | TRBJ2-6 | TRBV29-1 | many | TGCAGCGTTGAAGGCCGACCACCAAAGACAGGGGACGGGGCCAACGTCCTGACTTTC | CSVEGRPPKTGDGANVLTF
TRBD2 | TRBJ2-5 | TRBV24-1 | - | TGTGCCACCAGTGATCGCGGGAGTTCTGCAGAGACCCAGTACTTC | CATSDRGSSAETQYF
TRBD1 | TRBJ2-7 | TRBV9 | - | TGTGCCAGCAGCGTAGAGCCAGGGGGCTACGAGCAGTACTTC | CASSVEPGGYEQYF